Detailed here is one T cell receptor beta chain. Its specificity is unknown. Clones were sequenced by immunoSEQ multiplex PCR, and TCRdb holds only the in-frame ones, with some missing. The sample shows hundreds of clones, around 39% of them seen only once. This entry is derived from a study of T cell clones after liver transplantation. Study-wide context: Graft-donor-reactive sequences were compared with third-party-reactive TCRbeta sequences from pre-transplant mixed lymphocyte reactions. Overall study findings and caveats: Graft donor-reactive T cells possibly entered the graft instead of undergoing deletion.

V was cut by 1 base and J by 2 bases, with 5 bases left in between. This CDR3 comprises 13 residues. Germline loops: CDR1 SGHTA, CDR2 FQGNSA. TCRbeta sequences of proliferating CFSE-low MLR cells were labeled alloreactive. Stimulators were graft donor PBMCs, splenocytes, lymph-node cells, or third-party PBMCs for pre-transplant recipient cells. The TCR sequence derives from a human patient who received a liver transplant. Among the T cells, some may be from the graft donor. The chain couples TRBV7-2 to TRBJ1-2; no definite D call. Input material: CD8+ T cells from cultured PBMCs. The chain's CDR3 is CASSLGPNYGYTF. The CDR3 nucleotides read TGTGCCAGCAGCTTAGGGCCGAACTATGGCTACACCTTC.